The 19 T cell receptor beta chains below all came from one sample that was sequenced in a study of T cells expressing NK-cell markers. TCRdb reprocessed the 5' RACE reads and stores each CDR3 protein as one record, lacking DNA. Across about 150,000 distinct CDR3 sequences, the top ten clones capture 20% to 25% of the sample. Sequencing used blood T cells: a sorted CD56 or NKG2C T cell subset, CD4+ or CD8+ T cells, or bulk PBMC T cells (not recorded which). The receptors shown here come from a man aged 18 to 69 in good health.

The chain combines TRBV4-1 with TRBJ2-2; TCRdb returns TRBD1, unconfirmable since there is no DNA. Per the germline V gene, CDR1 is MGHRA and CDR2 is YSYEKL. The CDR3 covers 17 residues. The CDR3 reads CASSRSQGWVNTGELFF.

The genes are TRBV3-1 and TRBJ2-3. This CDR3 comprises 13 residues. The germline gives CDR1 LGHDT, CDR2 YNNKEL (reference sequence). This CDR3 reads CASSQDLADTQYF.

This chain joins TRBV4-2 and TRBJ2-5; TCRdb's assignment of TRBD2 cannot be checked, as there is no DNA. Germline V gene data show CDR1 as LGHNA and CDR2 as YNFKEQ. The CDR3 has 15 amino acids. This CDR3 reads CASSDRLAGEETQYF.

V and J are TRBV4-2 and TRBJ2-7; TCRdb outputs TRBD2, but without DNA this stays unchecked. The germline gives CDR1 LGHNA, CDR2 YNFKEQ. This CDR3 has 16 amino acids. CDR3 amino acids: CASSDWPQGAGYEQYF.

This chain links TRBV25-1 with TRBJ2-5. Per the germline V gene, CDR1 is MGHDK and CDR2 is SYGVNS. This CDR3 is built from 13 residues. The CDR3 loop reads CASSERLTETQYF.

This sequence joins TRBV20-1 and TRBJ2-7; checking the TCRdb D call of TRBD2 is not possible without DNA. CDR3 size: 16 residues. Germline V gene data show CDR1 as DFQATT and CDR2 as SNEGSKA (reference sequence). The chain's CDR3 is CSARHGGEGRFGEQYF.

V usage is TRBV6-5 and J usage is TRBJ2-3; TCRdb calls TRBD1, which cannot be checked without DNA. Germline CDR1 MNHEY, CDR2 SVGAGI. The CDR3 is made up of 16 amino acids. The chain's CDR3 is CASSYSRTGFLDTQYF.

The rearrangement uses TRBV28 and TRBJ2-7; the TRBD1 assignment by TCRdb is unverifiable without DNA. CDR1 MDHEN and CDR2 SYDVKM come from the germline V gene. The CDR3 covers 16 residues. The CDR3 sequence: CASSIFLRGSPYEQYF.

This chain links TRBV13 with TRBJ2-5. The germline gives CDR1 PRHDT, CDR2 FYEKMQ (reference sequence). The CDR3 is 13 residues long. The CDR3 loop is CASSLVLSQTQYF.

CDR3: CASSEGDRGRRYGYTF. The chain couples TRBV9 to TRBJ1-2; checking the TCRdb D call of TRBD1 is not possible without DNA. CDR1 and CDR2 from the germline V gene are SGDLS and YYNGEE. The CDR3 extends over 16 amino acids.

The chain is built from TRBV13 and TRBJ2-7; the TCRdb call, TRBD1, lacks DNA for checking. CDR1 and CDR2 from the germline V gene are PRHDT and FYEKMQ (reference sequence). The CDR3 sequence is 14 residues long. The CDR3 is CASTLLVGPSEQYF.

The chain links TRBV5-1 to TRBJ2-3; TCRdb lists TRBD1, though no DNA is available to test this call. The germline V gene has CDR1 SGHRS and CDR2 YFSETQ. The length of the CDR3 is 17 residues. The CDR3 loop reads CASSTGQRVTTTDTQYF.

The chain uses TRBV28 and TRBJ2-4; TCRdb proposes TRBD1, but this gene call is untestable without DNA. This CDR3 is built from 15 residues. Germline CDR1 is MDHEN and CDR2 is SYDVKM. CDR3 amino acids: CASRPLTDSKNIQYF.

The rearrangement joins TRBV29-1 to TRBJ1-2; TCRdb picks TRBD1, but there is no DNA to check that call. The CDR3 spans 13 residues. CDR1 SQVTM and CDR2 ANQGSEA come from the germline V gene. The CDR3 spells CSVSRGTNYGYTF.

The J gene is TRBJ2-5, the V gene TRBV5-6; no DNA is available, so the TRBD2 call from TCRdb remains unchecked. This CDR3 has 16 amino acids. CDR1 and CDR2 from the germline V gene are SGHDT and YYEEEE. The CDR3 loop reads CASSLAIGEREETQYF.

J is TRBJ2-1 and V is TRBV7-8; TCRdb lists TRBD2, though no DNA is available to test this call. Germline V gene sequence: CDR1 SGHVS, CDR2 FQNEAQ. CDR3 length: 13 amino acids. CDR3 protein: CASTQSTIDEQFF.

The chain uses TRBV27 and TRBJ1-6. Germline V gene sequence: CDR1 MNHEY, CDR2 SMNVEV (reference sequence). The CDR3 length is 14 residues. CDR3: CASSWGLNNSPLHF.

This rearrangement joins TRBV6-1 to TRBJ2-7; TCRdb's D gene call, TRBD2, goes unchecked for lack of DNA. The CDR3 consists of 15 residues. Germline V CDR1 and CDR2: MNHNS, SASEGT. The CDR3 sequence is CASTLGQGPYYEQYF.

The V call is TRBV3-1, the J call TRBJ2-7; the TRBD1 assignment by TCRdb is unverifiable without DNA. The germline V gene encodes CDR1 LGHDT and CDR2 YNNKEL (reference sequence). This CDR3 has 15 amino acids. CDR3 sequence reads: CASSQGRQGDYEQYF.